This T cell receptor (beta chain) was found in a study of OX40 agonist ivuxolimab in advanced cancers. Across the whole study: Allowance was made for prior anti-PD-1, anti-PD-L1 or anti-CTLA-4 therapy, and around 44% had some.

Generated by immunoSEQ multiplex PCR, the TCRdb table keeps only in-frame clones and is missing some. The data show 42,000 or so clones, with approximately 87% seen just once and approximately 39% held by the top ten. Per the germline V gene, CDR1 is WNHNN and CDR2 is SYGVQD (reference sequence). This CDR3 is 16 amino acids long. V lost 6 bases and J lost 2; bases outside the gene matches: 8. The sequences come from CD4+ or CD8+ T cells sorted from blood, collected in a trial of the OX40 agonist ivuxolimab. V gene TRBV10-1 combines with J gene TRBJ2-3, with 10 bases aligning to TRBD2. This clonotype originated in an adult with an advanced solid tumor such as melanoma, head and neck, liver or kidney cancer. CDR3 sequence: CASSVLAGAPTDTQYF. CDR3 sequence (DNA): TGCGCCAGCAGCGTTCTAGCGGGAGCCCCCACAGATACGCAGTATTTT.